A single sample is the source of the 19 T cell receptor beta chains below, sequenced in a study of cytomegalovirus exposure and HLA in healthy donors. Researchers ran the PCR with 60 Vbeta and 13 Jbeta primers. Sequencing used immunoSEQ multiplex PCR; TCRdb keeps in-frame clones, though not all of them. The table for this sample gives around 75,000 clones. The sequenced material came from PBMCs. The receptor set was obtained from a woman aged 60 to 75 in good health and CMV-seronegative.

The V call is TRBV28, the J call TRBJ1-5; tentative D call: TRBD1 (5 bases). V lost 3 bases to trimming and J lost 0 bases, with 18 bases between them. The length of the CDR3 is 18 residues. CDR1 and CDR2 (germline): MDHEN, SYDVKM. DNA of the CDR3: TGTGCCAGCAGTTTGTTTTTTGGACACCTCAATAGCAATCAGCCCCAGCATTTT. Its protein product is CASSLFFGHLNSNQPQHF.

The J gene is TRBJ2-2, the V gene TRBV27; 9 nucleotides agree with TRBD2. Trimming took 9 bases from V and 5 from J; bases not matched to a gene: 10. The CDR3 totals 15 residues. CDR1 is MNHEY, CDR2 SMNVEV, per germline (reference sequence). CDR3 sequence: CASSTREGGTGELFF. The CDR3 DNA sequence: TGTGCCAGTAGCACGCGGGAGGGCGGGACCGGGGAGCTGTTTTTT.

CDR3 residues: CASRRGRGVYEQYF. In DNA form, the CDR3 reads TGTGCCAGCAGGCGCGGGAGGGGGGTTTACGAGCAGTACTTC. The gene calls are TRBV27 and TRBJ2-7; TRBD2 matches 9 bases. Per germline, CDR1 MNHEY and CDR2 SMNVEV (reference sequence). This CDR3 contains 14 residues. V lost 6 bases, J lost 4 bases, and 7 bases stayed unmatched.

The chain links TRBV6-1 to TRBJ2-5; 11 bases are shared with TRBD1. The J call may not be correct, given that the DNA end is closer to TRBJ2-7. CDR3 length: 14 amino acids. Germline CDR1 is MNHNS and CDR2 is SASEGT. DNA of the CDR3: TGTGCCAGCATACGGACAGGGGGCATCTACGAGCAGTACTTC. As protein: CASIRTGGIYEQYF.

V is TRBV29-1 and J is TRBJ2-3, with 7 bases identical to TRBD2. The V and J ends lost 5 bases and 4 bases, in that order; junction bases with no gene match: 12. Germline V gene sequence: CDR1 SQVTM, CDR2 ANQGSEA. This CDR3 spans 15 amino acids. The CDR3: CSVSPSSGIPDTQYF. Written as DNA, the CDR3 is TGCAGCGTTTCTCCGAGCAGCGGGATTCCAGATACGCAGTATTTT.

The chain links TRBV11-2 to TRBJ2-3; D not resolved. Germline-derived CDR1 and CDR2 are SGHAT and FQNNGV. The CDR3 length is 15 residues. V dropped 5 bases and J dropped 0 bases, with 12 bases sitting between them. This CDR3 is CASSQNSYSTDTQYF. For the CDR3, the DNA is TGTGCCAGCAGCCAAAACAGCTATAGCACAGATACGCAGTATTTT.

The chain is built from TRBV18 and TRBJ1-5; 8 bases align to TRBD1. V shed 3 bases, J shed 2 bases, and the junction held 15 bases outside the gene matches. The CDR3 totals 19 residues. From germline, CDR1 is KGHSH and CDR2 LQKENI. The CDR3 here is CASSPIARTGRSGNQPQHF. The CDR3, as DNA: TGTGCCAGCTCACCTATCGCCCGGACAGGGCGAAGCGGCAATCAGCCCCAGCATTTT.

This chain links TRBV11-2 with TRBJ2-5; no definite D call. CDR3 size: 14 residues. Per germline, CDR1 SGHAT and CDR2 FQNNGV. With 1 base removed from V and 2 bases from J, the gap between germline ends came to 8 bases. CDR3 sequence: CASSLGQVQETQYF. The CDR3 DNA is TGTGCCAGCAGCTTAGGGCAGGTACAAGAGACCCAGTACTTC.

V and J are TRBV10-3 and TRBJ1-2; the match to TRBD1 covers 10 bases. CDR3 length: 18 amino acids. Germline loops: CDR1 ENHRY, CDR2 SYGVKD. Trimming at V came to 4 bases and at J to 5 bases, leaving 16 bases not matched to a gene. In DNA, the CDR3 is TGTGCCATCAGTGCGGCCGGTGACAGGGGGCTGGGGCGATATGGCTACACCTTC. Its protein is CAISAAGDRGLGRYGYTF.

V is TRBV5-1 and J is TRBJ2-5; 8 bases are a match to TRBD1. Germline CDR1 SGHRS, CDR2 YFSETQ. The junction had 5 bases not matched to a gene; V was cut back by 5 bases and J by 5 bases. The CDR3 length is 13 residues. The DNA of the CDR3 is TGCGCCAGCAGACCGGGACAGGTGGAGACCCAGTACTTC. Encoded protein: CASRPGQVETQYF.

This chain links TRBV6-6 with TRBJ2-1, with a possible D match to TRBD2 (5 bases). From germline, CDR1 is MNHNY and CDR2 SVGAGI (reference sequence). The CDR3 runs 12 residues. Trimming took 5 bases from V and 8 from J, leaving 10 bases between them. CDR3 coding DNA: TGTGCCAGCAGTGAGGGTTGGGATGAGCAGTTCTTC. As protein: CASSEGWDEQFF.

The chain recombines TRBV6-4 with TRBJ2-3; 7 bases map to TRBD2. V shed 5 bases and J 4 bases; nucleotides not matched to a gene: 6. Looked up from germline, CDR1 is MRHNA and CDR2 is SNTAGT. The CDR3 spans 14 residues. The CDR3 region is CASSSSGIADTQYF. CDR3 DNA: TGTGCCAGCAGTTCAAGCGGGATAGCAGATACGCAGTATTTT.

The V and J genes are TRBV5-1 and TRBJ2-2; 8 bases align to TRBD2. Germline V lookup: CDR1 SGHRS, CDR2 YFSETQ. The CDR3 contains 17 residues. V was pared by 0 bases and J by 4 bases, with 8 bases of the junction left unmatched. The CDR3 spells CASSLGTSGSGTGELFF. In nucleotides, the CDR3 is TGCGCCAGCAGCTTGGGGACGAGCGGGAGCGGCACCGGGGAGCTGTTTTTT. Variable domain in full (rest from reference TRBV5-1 and TRBJ2-2): KAGVTQTPRYLIKTRGQQVTLSCSPISGHRSVSWYQQTPGQGLQFLFEYFSETQRNKGNFPGRFSGRQFSNSRSEMNVSTLELGDSALYLCASSLGTSGSGTGELFFGEGSRLTVL.

V and J are TRBV1 and TRBJ2-5; the D call of TRBD2 is as the table states it, not checked on the DNA. TRBV1 is deemed a pseudogene. This CDR3 region has 18 residues. This CDR3 reads CTSSQDFWTSGRYETQYF. The CDR3 coding sequence is TGCACCAGCAGCCAAGATTTTTGGACTAGCGGGAGGTATGAGACCCAGTACTTC.

CDR3 coding DNA: TGTGCCAGCTCAAGAGGGGTAGCGGGCACAGATACGCAGTATTTT. Protein product: CASSRGVAGTDTQYF. The genes are TRBV27 and TRBJ2-3, with D perhaps TRBD2 (6 bases). Germline V gene sequence: CDR1 MNHEY, CDR2 SMNVEV (reference sequence). Trimming removed 8 bases at V and 1 base at J, with 16 bases between. This CDR3 contains 15 residues.

The gene calls are TRBV4-3 and TRBJ2-7, with 8 bases fitting TRBD2. Germline loops: CDR1 LGHNA, CDR2 YSLEER. CDR3 size: 15 residues. The junction had 8 bases not matched to a gene; V was cut back by 4 bases and J by 3 bases. CDR3 region: CASSRGLEIVYEQYF. The CDR3 bases are TGCGCCAGCAGCCGGGGACTAGAGATAGTCTACGAGCAGTACTTC.

This chain links TRBV5-4 with TRBJ1-1; TRBD1 agrees at 7 bases. V lost 3 bases to trimming and J lost 7 bases; unmatched junction nucleotides: 6. The CDR3 consists of 13 residues. CDR1 and CDR2 from the germline V gene are SGHNT and YYREEE (reference sequence). The CDR3 loop is CASSSLTGSEAFF. In DNA form, the CDR3 reads TGTGCCAGCAGCTCACTGACAGGGAGTGAAGCTTTCTTT. The full variable domain, completed using reference TRBV5-4 and TRBJ1-1, is ETGVTQSPTHLIKTRGQQVTLRCSSQSGHNTVSWYQQALGQGPQFIFQYYREEENGRGNFPPRFSGLQFPNYSSELNVNALELDDSALYLCASSSLTGSEAFFGQGTRLTVV.

V is TRBV7-3 and J is TRBJ2-1, with D possibly being TRBD2 (6 bases). The CDR3 loop spans 19 amino acids. V lost 5 bases and J 6 bases, leaving 29 bases between the germline ends. The germline gives CDR1 SGHTA, CDR2 FQGTGA. CDR3 nucleotide sequence: TGTGCCAGCAGCCTTGATCAGGGAGCGTCAGCGGGCTTCTTCAATGAGCAGTTCTTC. Translated: CASSLDQGASAGFFNEQFF.

The chain couples TRBV6-1 to TRBJ2-7, with unresolved D. The CDR3 has 11 residues. Trimming pared 6 bases from V and 1 base from J, leaving 4 bases between. Germline loops: CDR1 MNHNS, CDR2 SASEGT. DNA for the CDR3: TGTGCCAGCAGCTTTTCCTACGAGCAGTACTTC. It yields the protein CASSFSYEQYF.